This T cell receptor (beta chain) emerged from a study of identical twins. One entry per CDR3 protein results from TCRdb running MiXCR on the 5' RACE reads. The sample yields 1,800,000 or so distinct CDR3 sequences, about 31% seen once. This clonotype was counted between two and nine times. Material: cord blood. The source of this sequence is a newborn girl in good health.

The CDR3 DNA follows: TGCAGTGCTAAGGTGCCCTCGACTAGCGGGAGGAGATACGAGCAGTACTTC. Amino acids: CSAKVPSTSGRRYEQYF. The J gene is TRBJ2-7, the V gene TRBV20-1, with TRBD2 matching over 13 bases. The trim removed 4 bases at V and 4 bases at J, leaving 13 bases unmatched. Germline V lookup: CDR1 DFQATT, CDR2 SNEGSKA (reference sequence). The CDR3 runs to 17 residues.